This T cell receptor (beta chain) emerged from a study of blood T cell repertoires in COVID-19. V gave up 4 bases and J gave up 4 bases; unmatched junction bases: 6. The V gene's germline CDR1 is KGHDR and CDR2 SFDVKD. The CDR3 loop spans 16 amino acids. Methods used by the authors: Estimation of nucleated cell counts relied on the amplification of reference gene primers. Clones were sequenced by immunoSEQ multiplex PCR, and TCRdb holds only the in-frame ones, with some missing. D and trimming come from the DNA, and the V and J calls and clone size come from that table. The sample consists of some 240,000 clones, roughly 90% of them appearing once.

This TCR came from a man between 60 and 75 years old with COVID-19, enrolled during active disease. The chain recombines TRBV24-1 with TRBJ2-5, with 12 bases fitting TRBD1. The sample taken for sequencing was peripheral blood. The CDR3 spells CATSDAGTGGRETQYF. As DNA, the CDR3 is TGTGCCACCAGTGACGCCGGGACAGGGGGCCGAGAGACCCAGTACTTC.